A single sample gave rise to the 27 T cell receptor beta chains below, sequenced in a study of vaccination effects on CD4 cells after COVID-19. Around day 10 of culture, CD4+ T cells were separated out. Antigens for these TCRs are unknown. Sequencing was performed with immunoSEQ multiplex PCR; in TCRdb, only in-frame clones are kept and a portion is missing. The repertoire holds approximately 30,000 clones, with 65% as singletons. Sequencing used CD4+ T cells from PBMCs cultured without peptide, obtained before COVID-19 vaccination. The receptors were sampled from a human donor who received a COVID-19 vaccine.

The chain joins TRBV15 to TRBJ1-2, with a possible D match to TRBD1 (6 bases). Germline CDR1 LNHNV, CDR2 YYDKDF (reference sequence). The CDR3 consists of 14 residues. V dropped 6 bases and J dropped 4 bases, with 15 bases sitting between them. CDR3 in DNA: TGTGCCACCAGTCTTACAGGGAAGGGCTATGGCTACACCTTC. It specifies CATSLTGKGYGYTF. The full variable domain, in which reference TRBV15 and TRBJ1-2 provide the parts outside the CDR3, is DAMVIQNPRYQVTQFGKPVTLSCSQTLNHNVMYWYQQKSSQAPKLLFHYYDKDFNNEADTPDNFQSRRPNTSFCFLDIRSPGLGDTAMYLCATSLTGKGYGYTFGSGTRLTVV.

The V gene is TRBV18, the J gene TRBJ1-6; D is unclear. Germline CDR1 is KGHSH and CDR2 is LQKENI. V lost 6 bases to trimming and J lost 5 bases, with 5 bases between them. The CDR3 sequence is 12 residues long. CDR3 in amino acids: CASSLDNSPLHF. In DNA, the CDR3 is TGTGCCAGCTCCCTAGATAATTCACCCCTCCACTTT.

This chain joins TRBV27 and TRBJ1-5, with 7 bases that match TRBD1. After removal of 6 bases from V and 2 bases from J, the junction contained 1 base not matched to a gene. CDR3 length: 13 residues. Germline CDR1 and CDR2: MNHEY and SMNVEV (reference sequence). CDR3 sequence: CASSGTGNQPQHF. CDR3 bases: TGTGCCAGCAGCGGGACAGGCAATCAGCCCCAGCATTTT.

CDR3 region: CASSLSPGAVEKLFF. The CDR3 nucleotides are TGTGCCAGCAGCTTAAGCCCGGGGGCGGTAGAAAAACTGTTTTTT. The chain combines TRBV11-2 with TRBJ1-4; a weak D match, TRBD1 (6 bases). Germline CDR1 and CDR2: SGHAT and FQNNGV. The ends were cut back, 2 bases at V and 8 bases at J, with 15 bases in the middle. The CDR3 is 15 amino acids.

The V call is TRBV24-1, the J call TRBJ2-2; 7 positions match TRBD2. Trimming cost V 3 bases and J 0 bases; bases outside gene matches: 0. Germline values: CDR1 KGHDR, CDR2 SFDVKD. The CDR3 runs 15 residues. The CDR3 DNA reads TGTGCCACCAGTGATCGGGGGGCGAACACCGGGGAGCTGTTTTTT. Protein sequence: CATSDRGANTGELFF.

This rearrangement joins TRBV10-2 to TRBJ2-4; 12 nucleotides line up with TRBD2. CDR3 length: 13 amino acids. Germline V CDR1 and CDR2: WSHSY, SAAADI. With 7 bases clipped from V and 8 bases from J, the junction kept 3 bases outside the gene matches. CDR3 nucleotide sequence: TGCGCCAGCACCCTAGCGGGGGGGGACATTCAGTACTTC. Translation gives CASTLAGGDIQYF.

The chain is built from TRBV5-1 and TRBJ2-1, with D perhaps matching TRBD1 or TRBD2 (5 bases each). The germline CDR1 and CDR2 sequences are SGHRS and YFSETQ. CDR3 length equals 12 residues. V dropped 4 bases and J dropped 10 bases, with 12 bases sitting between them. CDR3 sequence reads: CASSADWGEQFF. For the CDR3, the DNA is TGCGCCAGCAGCGCGGACTGGGGCGAGCAGTTCTTC. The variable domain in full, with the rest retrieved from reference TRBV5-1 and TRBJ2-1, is KAGVTQTPRYLIKTRGQQVTLSCSPISGHRSVSWYQQTPGQGLQFLFEYFSETQRNKGNFPGRFSGRQFSNSRSEMNVSTLELGDSALYLCASSADWGEQFFGPGTRLTVL.

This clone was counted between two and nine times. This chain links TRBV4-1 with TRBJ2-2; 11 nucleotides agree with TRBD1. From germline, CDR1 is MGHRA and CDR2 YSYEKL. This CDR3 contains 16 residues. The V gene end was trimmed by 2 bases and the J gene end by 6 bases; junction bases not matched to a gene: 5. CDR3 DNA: TGCGCCAGCAGCCAACCCCCGGGACAGGGGGCCGGGGAGCTGTTTTTT. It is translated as CASSQPPGQGAGELFF.

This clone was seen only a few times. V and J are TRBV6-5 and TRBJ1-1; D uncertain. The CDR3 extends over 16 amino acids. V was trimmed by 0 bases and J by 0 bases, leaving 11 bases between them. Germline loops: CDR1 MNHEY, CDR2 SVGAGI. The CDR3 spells CASSYSTLVMNTEAFF. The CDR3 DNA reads TGTGCCAGCAGTTACTCGACCCTGGTCATGAACACTGAAGCTTTCTTT.

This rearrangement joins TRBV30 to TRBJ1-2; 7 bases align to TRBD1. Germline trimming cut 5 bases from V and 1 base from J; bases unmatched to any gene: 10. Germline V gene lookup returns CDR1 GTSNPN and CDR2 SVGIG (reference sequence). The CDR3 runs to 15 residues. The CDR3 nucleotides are TGTGCCTGGTCCCGGGACAGCGATGTTAACTATGGCTACACCTTC. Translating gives CAWSRDSDVNYGYTF. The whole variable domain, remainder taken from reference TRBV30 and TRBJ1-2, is SQTIHQWPATLVQPVGSPLSLECTVEGTSNPNLYWYRQAAGRGLQLLFYSVGIGQISSEVPQNLSASRPQDRQFILSSKKLLLSDSGFYLCAWSRDSDVNYGYTFGSGTRLTVV.

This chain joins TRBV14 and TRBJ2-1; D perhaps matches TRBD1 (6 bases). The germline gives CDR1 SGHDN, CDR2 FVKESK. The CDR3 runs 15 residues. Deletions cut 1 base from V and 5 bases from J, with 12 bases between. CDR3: CASSQGLRDNNEQFF. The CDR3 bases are TGTGCCAGCAGCCAAGGTCTTAGGGACAACAATGAGCAGTTCTTC.

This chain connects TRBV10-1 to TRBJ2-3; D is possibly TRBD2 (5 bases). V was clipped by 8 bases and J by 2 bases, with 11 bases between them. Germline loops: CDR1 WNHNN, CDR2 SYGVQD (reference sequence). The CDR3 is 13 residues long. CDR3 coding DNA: TGCGCCAGCTCCCCGGGATCCACAGATACGCAGTATTTT. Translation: CASSPGSTDTQYF.

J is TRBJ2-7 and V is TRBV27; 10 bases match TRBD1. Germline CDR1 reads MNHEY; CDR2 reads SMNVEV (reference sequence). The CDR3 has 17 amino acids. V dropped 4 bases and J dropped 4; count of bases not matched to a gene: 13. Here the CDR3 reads CASSSLTDRGQEYEQYF. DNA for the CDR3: TGTGCCAGCAGTTCCCTTACCGACAGGGGGCAAGAGTACGAGCAGTACTTC.

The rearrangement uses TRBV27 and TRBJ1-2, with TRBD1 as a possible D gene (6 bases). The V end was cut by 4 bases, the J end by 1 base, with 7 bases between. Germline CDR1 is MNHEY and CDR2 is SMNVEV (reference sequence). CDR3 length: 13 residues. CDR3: CASSSGVNYGYTF. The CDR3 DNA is TGTGCCAGCAGTTCAGGGGTTAACTATGGCTACACCTTC.

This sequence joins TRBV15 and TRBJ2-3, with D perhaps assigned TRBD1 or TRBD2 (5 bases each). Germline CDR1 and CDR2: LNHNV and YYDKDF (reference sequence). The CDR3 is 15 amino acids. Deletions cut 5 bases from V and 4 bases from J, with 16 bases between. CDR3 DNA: TGTGCCACCAGCGGGAATGTCGGGGCCGCAGATACGCAGTATTTT. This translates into CATSGNVGAADTQYF. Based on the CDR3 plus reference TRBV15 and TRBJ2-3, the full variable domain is DAMVIQNPRYQVTQFGKPVTLSCSQTLNHNVMYWYQQKSSQAPKLLFHYYDKDFNNEADTPDNFQSRRPNTSFCFLDIRSPGLGDTAMYLCATSGNVGAADTQYFGPGTRLTVL.

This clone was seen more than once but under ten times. CDR3 sequence: CASSERQGRNTGELFF. CDR3 bases: TGCGCCAGCAGCGAAAGACAGGGTCGCAACACCGGGGAGCTGTTTTTT. The chain combines TRBV5-1 with TRBJ2-2; 7 bases align to TRBD1. The CDR3 has 16 amino acids. CDR1 and CDR2 from the germline V gene are SGHRS and YFSETQ. With V trimmed by 4 bases and J by 2 bases, 8 bases remained unmatched. The whole variable domain, remainder taken from reference TRBV5-1 and TRBJ2-2, is KAGVTQTPRYLIKTRGQQVTLSCSPISGHRSVSWYQQTPGQGLQFLFEYFSETQRNKGNFPGRFSGRQFSNSRSEMNVSTLELGDSALYLCASSERQGRNTGELFFGEGSRLTVL.

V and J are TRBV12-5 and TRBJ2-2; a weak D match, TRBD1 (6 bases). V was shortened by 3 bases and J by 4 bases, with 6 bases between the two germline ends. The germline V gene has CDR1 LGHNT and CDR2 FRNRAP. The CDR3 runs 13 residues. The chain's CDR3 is CASGFRGTGELFF. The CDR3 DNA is TGTGCTAGTGGTTTCAGGGGCACCGGGGAGCTGTTTTTT.

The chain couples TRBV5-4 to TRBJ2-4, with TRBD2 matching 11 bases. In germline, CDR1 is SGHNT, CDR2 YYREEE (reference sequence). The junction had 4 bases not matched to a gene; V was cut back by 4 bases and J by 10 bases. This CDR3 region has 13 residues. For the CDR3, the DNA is TGTGCCAGCAGCCCGGGACTAGCGGAAATTCAGTACTTC. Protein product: CASSPGLAEIQYF.

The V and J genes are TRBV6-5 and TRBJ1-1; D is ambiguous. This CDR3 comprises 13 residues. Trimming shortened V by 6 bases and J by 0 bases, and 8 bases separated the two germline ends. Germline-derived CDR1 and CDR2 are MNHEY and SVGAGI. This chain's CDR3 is CASSYQMNTEAFF. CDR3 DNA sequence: TGTGCCAGCAGCTATCAGATGAACACTGAAGCTTTCTTT.

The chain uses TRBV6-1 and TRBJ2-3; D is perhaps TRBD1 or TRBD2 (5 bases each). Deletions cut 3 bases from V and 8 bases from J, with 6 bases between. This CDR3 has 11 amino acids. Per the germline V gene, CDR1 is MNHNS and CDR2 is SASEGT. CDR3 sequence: CASSEGPTQYF. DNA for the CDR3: TGTGCCAGCAGTGAGGGACCTACGCAGTATTTT.

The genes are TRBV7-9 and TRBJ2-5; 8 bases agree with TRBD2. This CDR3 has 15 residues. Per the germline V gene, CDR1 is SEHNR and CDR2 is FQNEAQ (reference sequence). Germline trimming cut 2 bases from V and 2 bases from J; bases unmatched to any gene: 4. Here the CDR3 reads CASSLLTSVQETQYF. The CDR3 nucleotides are TGTGCCAGCAGCTTATTGACTAGCGTACAAGAGACCCAGTACTTC. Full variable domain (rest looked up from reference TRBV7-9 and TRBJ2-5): DTGVSQNPRHKITKRGQNVTFRCDPISEHNRLYWYRQTLGQGPEFLTYFQNEAQLEKSRLLSDRFSAERPKGSFSTLEIQRTEQGDSAMYLCASSLLTSVQETQYFGPGTRLLVL.

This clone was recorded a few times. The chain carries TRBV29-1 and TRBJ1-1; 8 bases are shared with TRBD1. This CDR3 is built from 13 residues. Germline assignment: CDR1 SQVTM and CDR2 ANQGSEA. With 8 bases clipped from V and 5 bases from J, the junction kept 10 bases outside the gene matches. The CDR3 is CSSNSGQGTEAFF. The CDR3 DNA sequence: TGCAGCTCCAACTCTGGACAGGGAACTGAAGCTTTCTTT.

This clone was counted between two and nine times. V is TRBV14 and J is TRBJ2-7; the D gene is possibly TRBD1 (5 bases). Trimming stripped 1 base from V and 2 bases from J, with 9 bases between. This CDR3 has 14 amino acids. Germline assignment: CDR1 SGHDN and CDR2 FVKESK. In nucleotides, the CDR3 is TGTGCCAGCAGCCAAGGTTGGGGCACCTACGAGCAGTACTTC. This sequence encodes CASSQGWGTYEQYF.

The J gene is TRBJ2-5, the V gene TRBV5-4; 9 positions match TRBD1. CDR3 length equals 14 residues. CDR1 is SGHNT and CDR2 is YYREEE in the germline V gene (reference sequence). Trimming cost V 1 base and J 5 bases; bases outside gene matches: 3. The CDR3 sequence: CASSLTGGTETQYF. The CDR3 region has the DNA TGTGCCAGCAGCTTGACAGGGGGCACGGAGACCCAGTACTTC.

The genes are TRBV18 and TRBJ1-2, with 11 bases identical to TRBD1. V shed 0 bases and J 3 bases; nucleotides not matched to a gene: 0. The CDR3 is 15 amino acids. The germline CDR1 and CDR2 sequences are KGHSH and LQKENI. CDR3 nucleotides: TGTGCCAGCTCACCACCGGGACAGGGGGACTATGGCTACACCTTC. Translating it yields CASSPPGQGDYGYTF.

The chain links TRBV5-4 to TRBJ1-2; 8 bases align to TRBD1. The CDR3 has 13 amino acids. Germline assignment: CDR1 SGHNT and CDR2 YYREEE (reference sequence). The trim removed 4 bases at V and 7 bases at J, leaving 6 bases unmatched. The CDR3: CASSPDRVGGYTF. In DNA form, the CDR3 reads TGTGCCAGCAGCCCGGACAGGGTGGGTGGCTACACCTTC. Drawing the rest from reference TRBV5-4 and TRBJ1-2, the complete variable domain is ETGVTQSPTHLIKTRGQQVTLRCSSQSGHNTVSWYQQALGQGPQFIFQYYREEENGRGNFPPRFSGLQFPNYSSELNVNALELDDSALYLCASSPDRVGGYTFGSGTRLTVV.

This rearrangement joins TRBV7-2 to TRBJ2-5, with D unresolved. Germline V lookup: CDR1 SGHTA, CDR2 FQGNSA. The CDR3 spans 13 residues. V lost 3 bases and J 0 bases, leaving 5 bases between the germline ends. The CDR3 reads CASSFRHQETQYF. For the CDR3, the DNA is TGTGCCAGCAGCTTCAGGCACCAAGAGACCCAGTACTTC.